This TCR beta chain was identified in a study of shared clonotypes between healthy human individuals. Study in general: Each donor had three CD4 naive, three CD4 memory, two CD8 naive and one CD8 memory plate.

TCRdb keeps only in-frame clones here, not all; method: immunoSEQ multiplex PCR. The sample includes approximately 2,000,000 clones, roughly 95% seen only once; the top ten take over 1.5%. Naive CD8 cells lacked CD45RO, underwent positive selection for CCR7 and left out terminally differentiated effector memory CD45RA+ cells. Overall study findings and caveats: Naive subsets generally had larger estimated richness than memory subsets. An expected dependence of interdonor clonotype sharing on sequencing depth was noted.

The CDR3 extends over 14 amino acids. Looked up from germline, CDR1 is SGDLS and CDR2 is YYNGEE. The germline V and J ends were trimmed by 3 bases and 1 base, with 11 bases remaining between them. This clone was found once. The antigen remains undetermined. The sample holds other DNA sequences that translate to the same CDR3. This TCR was sampled from a man aged 18 to 29 in good health. Some clones in this sample may be carry-over from other donors' samples. The V and J genes are TRBV9 and TRBJ2-7; the D gene could be TRBD1 or TRBD2 (5 bases each). Sequenced material: naive CD8+ T cells from PBMCs. CDR3 nucleotides: TGTGCCAGCAGCGGCCGGGACGGTTCCTACGAGCAGTACTTC. Translating it yields CASSGRDGSYEQYF.